One and the same sample provided the 11 T cell receptor beta chains below, sequenced in a study of blood T cells in healthy people across ages (dated by TCRdb to between 2014 and 2017). The library came from 5' RACE. These reads were obtained on an Illumina HiSeq 2500. A second roughly 6 to 12 cycle PCR used a sample-barcoded 5' primer and a J-beta primer mix. The public sequencing data were trimmed at Q25 with fastp and processed into clonotypes with MiXCR by TCRdb, which kept only in-frame beta chains. Rows are combined by CDR3 protein, so each entry shows the most common genes and DNA. The sample contains about a million distinct CDR3 sequences, around 46% of them found a single time. 10% to 15% of the sample is held by the ten biggest clonotypes. The sequencing sample was made of blood. Receptors were obtained from a man aged 25 to 40 in good health.

This clonotype was counted only a few times. The rearrangement links TRBV4-1 to TRBJ2-7; D may correspond to TRBD1 or TRBD2 (5 bases each). The CDR3 contains 16 residues. V was shortened by 0 bases and J by 4 bases, with 16 bases between the two germline ends. Germline loops: CDR1 MGHRA, CDR2 YSYEKL. The CDR3: CASSQEGRDPFYEQYF. As DNA, the CDR3 is TGCGCCAGCAGCCAAGAAGGCAGGGACCCCTTTTACGAGCAGTACTTC.

The chain joins TRBV27 to TRBJ2-3, with 9 bases matching TRBD2. The germline CDR1 and CDR2 sequences are MNHEY and SMNVEV (reference sequence). With 2 bases clipped from V and 3 bases from J, the junction kept 6 bases outside the gene matches. The CDR3 is 16 amino acids. In DNA form, the CDR3 reads TGTGCCAGCAGTTTAATCTCGGCGGGGGGGACAGATACGCAGTATTTT. Translated: CASSLISAGGTDTQYF.

This clonotype appeared a few times. This chain connects TRBV12-3 or TRBV12-4 to TRBJ1-1; D unclear. This CDR3 region has 13 residues. Trimming took 6 bases from V and 1 from J, leaving 9 bases between them. The DNA for the CDR3 is TGTGCCAGCAGAGGGTTCCCGAACACTGAAGCTTTCTTT. It is translated as CASRGFPNTEAFF.

The rearrangement joins TRBV4-1 to TRBJ1-2; 8 nucleotides align to TRBD1. Germline-derived CDR1 and CDR2 are MGHRA and YSYEKL. Losses at the gene ends were 2 bases for V and 6 bases for J; bases not matched to a gene: 11. The CDR3 extends over 16 amino acids. This chain's CDR3 is CASSQPQTGDKDGYTF. In nucleotides, the CDR3 is TGCGCCAGCAGCCAACCCCAGACAGGGGATAAAGATGGCTACACCTTC.

This clonotype was seen a handful of times. The chain carries TRBV10-3 and TRBJ1-2; D is possibly TRBD1 (6 bases). This CDR3 is 15 amino acids long. The germline CDR1 and CDR2 sequences are ENHRY and SYGVKD. The germline V and J ends were trimmed by 6 bases and 0 bases, with 14 bases remaining between them. CDR3 bases: TGTGCCATCAGCCGGGGGGACACCTCTAACTATGGCTACACCTTC. Translating it yields CAISRGDTSNYGYTF.

This clonotype was seen at least ten times. The V call is TRBV27, the J call TRBJ2-7; unclear D gene. Germline V gene lookup returns CDR1 MNHEY and CDR2 SMNVEV (reference sequence). V gave up 5 bases and J gave up 0 bases, with 5 bases separating them. The CDR3 sequence is 12 residues long. The CDR3 region is CASSATSYEQYF. Written as DNA, the CDR3 is TGTGCCAGCAGTGCGACCTCCTACGAGCAGTACTTC.

The V call is TRBV7-2, the J call TRBJ1-4; D uncertain. V lost 5 bases, J lost 5 bases, and 9 bases lay in between. Germline V gene data show CDR1 as SGHTA and CDR2 as FQGNSA. The CDR3 has 13 amino acids. The CDR3 DNA follows: TGTGCCAGCAGCCTCTGGGAGAATGAAAAACTGTTTTTT. This encodes CASSLWENEKLFF.

This sequence joins TRBV27 and TRBJ2-6, with a weak D call TRBD2 (5 bases). The ends were cut back, 4 bases at V and 2 bases at J, with 9 bases in the middle. CDR3 length equals 15 residues. The V gene's germline CDR1 is MNHEY and CDR2 SMNVEV (reference sequence). Written as DNA, the CDR3 is TGTGCCAGCAGTTCCGTCGGGACTGGGGCCAACGTCCTGACTTTC. Translating it yields CASSSVGTGANVLTF.

The rearrangement joins TRBV6-1 to TRBJ2-2; 8 positions agree with TRBD2. This CDR3 contains 13 residues. V shed 7 bases and J 7 bases; nucleotides not matched to a gene: 5. The V gene's germline CDR1 is MNHNS and CDR2 SASEGT. Here the CDR3 DNA reads TGTGCCAGCAAAGCAGCGGGGGACGGGGAGCTGTTTTTT. Protein: CASKAAGDGELFF.

In its sample, this clonotype was seen many times. The rearrangement uses TRBV3-1 and TRBJ2-1; D perhaps matches TRBD1 (5 bases). Germline-derived CDR1 and CDR2 are LGHDT and YNNKEL (reference sequence). Trimming stripped 2 bases from V and 9 bases from J, with 11 bases between. The CDR3 has 13 residues. Written as DNA, the CDR3 is TGTGCCAGCAGCCAATATCAGGGCGGTGAGCAGTTCTTC. Protein sequence: CASSQYQGGEQFF.

This clonotype was picked up a small number of times. The genes are TRBV27 and TRBJ1-5; TRBD1 might be the D (6 bases). Germline V lookup: CDR1 MNHEY, CDR2 SMNVEV (reference sequence). The V end lost 6 bases, the J end lost 0 bases, and 6 bases lay between the germline ends. The CDR3 contains 13 residues. Written as DNA, the CDR3 is TGTGCCAGCAGGGACAGTAGCAATCAGCCCCAGCATTTT. Protein product: CASRDSSNQPQHF.